The 9 T cell receptor beta chains given below trace back to one sample, sequenced in a study of blood T cell repertoires in COVID-19. The data were produced by immunoSEQ multiplex PCR, yet TCRdb's version contains in-frame clones alone and is incomplete. Of 450,000 or so clones in the sample, about 87% were seen once. The specimen sequenced was peripheral blood. These receptors were taken from a man between 18 and 35 years old with COVID-19, enrolled during active disease.

The chain is built from TRBV2 and TRBJ2-3, with 8 bases that match TRBD2. With V trimmed by 6 bases and J by 4 bases, 3 bases remained unmatched. The CDR3 covers 13 residues. Germline values: CDR1 SNHLY, CDR2 FYNNEI. The CDR3 is CASSGGASDTQYF. The CDR3 DNA sequence: TGTGCCAGCAGCGGGGGGGCCTCAGATACGCAGTATTTT.

This clone was recorded once. The chain is built from TRBV4-1 and TRBJ1-1; D might be TRBD1 (6 bases). V lost 4 bases and J lost 3, with 18 bases in between. This CDR3 contains 16 residues. Germline loops: CDR1 MGHRA, CDR2 YSYEKL. The CDR3 coding sequence is TGCGCCAGCAGCCTTGGGGGCACGAGGGTGTACACTGAAGCTTTCTTT. This codes for CASSLGGTRVYTEAFF.

This clone was seen only a few times. The chain couples TRBV30 to TRBJ1-5; D unresolved. Trimming shortened V by 2 bases and J by 6 bases, and 14 bases separated the two germline ends. The CDR3 length is 14 residues. Germline assignment: CDR1 GTSNPN and CDR2 SVGIG (reference sequence). The CDR3 DNA is TGTGCCTGGAGTAACCCACTAAGTGGTCAGCCCCAGCATTTT. It encodes CAWSNPLSGQPQHF. Full variable domain (remainder filled in from reference TRBV30 and TRBJ1-5): SQTIHQWPATLVQPVGSPLSLECTVEGTSNPNLYWYRQAAGRGLQLLFYSVGIGQISSEVPQNLSASRPQDRQFILSSKKLLLSDSGFYLCAWSNPLSGQPQHFGDGTRLSIL.

The chain joins TRBV7-6 to TRBJ2-7, with 9 bases identical to TRBD2. V shed 1 base, J shed 4 bases, and the junction held 5 bases outside the gene matches. Germline V gene lookup returns CDR1 SGHVS and CDR2 FNYEAQ. The CDR3 is 15 amino acids. This chain's CDR3 is CASSLGSSGTYEQYF. The CDR3 region has the DNA TGTGCCAGCAGCTTAGGTTCTAGCGGGACTTACGAGCAGTACTTC.

This clone has a handful of counts. This chain connects TRBV19 to TRBJ1-5, with 7 positions matching TRBD1. The J segment lost 6 bases and the V segment lost 5 bases, leaving 10 bases of the junction unmatched. There are 15 residues in the CDR3. The germline V gene has CDR1 LNHDA and CDR2 SQIVND (reference sequence). The DNA for the CDR3 is TGTGCCAGTAGTTATTCCCCAGGGGGTATTCAGCCCCAGCATTTT. Translating gives CASSYSPGGIQPQHF. Using reference TRBV19 and TRBJ1-5 for the parts outside the CDR3, the full variable domain is DGGITQSPKYLFRKEGQNVTLSCEQNLNHDAMYWYRQDPGQGLRLIYYSQIVNDFQKGDIAEGYSVSREKKESFPLTVTSAQKNPTAFYLCASSYSPGGIQPQHFGDGTRLSIL.

The V gene is TRBV28, the J gene TRBJ2-7, with 12 bases aligning to TRBD2. J lost 1 base, V lost 3 bases, and 4 bases had no gene match. Germline CDR1 reads MDHEN; CDR2 reads SYDVKM. There are 16 residues in the CDR3. The CDR3 coding sequence is TGTGCCAGCAGTTTCGGACTAGCGGGACCATCCTACGAGCAGTACTTC. Amino acids: CASSFGLAGPSYEQYF.

This chain links TRBV2 with TRBJ1-6, with TRBD1 identical over 9 bases. The germline V gene has CDR1 SNHLY and CDR2 FYNNEI. The CDR3 consists of 14 residues. J lost 7 bases, V lost 4 bases, and 2 bases had no gene match. CDR3 amino acids: CASSVDRGNSPLHF. DNA of the CDR3: TGTGCCAGCAGTGTTGACAGGGGGAATTCACCCCTCCACTTT.

The chain carries TRBV5-1 and TRBJ2-2; D is undetermined. Between the trimmed V and J ends, which lost 5 bases and 1 base, there was a span of 6 bases. The germline CDR1 and CDR2 sequences are SGHRS and YFSETQ. This CDR3 comprises 13 residues. The CDR3 loop is CASSLGNTGELFF. The DNA for the CDR3 is TGCGCCAGCAGTCTCGGGAACACCGGGGAGCTGTTTTTT.

The V call is TRBV2, the J call TRBJ1-2; no definite D call. V was shortened by 8 bases and J by 7 bases, with 20 bases between the two germline ends. The CDR3 is 14 amino acids. In germline, CDR1 is SNHLY, CDR2 FYNNEI. The CDR3 DNA is TGTGCCAGCCTCCTGGCAGTATCTGCTGGTGGCTACACCTTC. Its protein is CASLLAVSAGGYTF.